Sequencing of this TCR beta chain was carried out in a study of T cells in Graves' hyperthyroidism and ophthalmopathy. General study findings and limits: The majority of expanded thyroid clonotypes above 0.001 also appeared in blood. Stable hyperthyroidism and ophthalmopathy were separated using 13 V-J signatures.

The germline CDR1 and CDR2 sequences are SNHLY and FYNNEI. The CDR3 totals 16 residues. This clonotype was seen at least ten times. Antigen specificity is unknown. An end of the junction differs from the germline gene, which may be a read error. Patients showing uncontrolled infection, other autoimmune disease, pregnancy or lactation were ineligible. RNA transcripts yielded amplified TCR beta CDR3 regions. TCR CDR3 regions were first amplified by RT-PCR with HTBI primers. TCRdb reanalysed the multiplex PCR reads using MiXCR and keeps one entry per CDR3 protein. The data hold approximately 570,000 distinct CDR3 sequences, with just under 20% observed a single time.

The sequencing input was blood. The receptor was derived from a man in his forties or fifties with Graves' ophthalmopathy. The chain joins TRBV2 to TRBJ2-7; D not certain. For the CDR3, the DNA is TGTGCCAGCAGTCCCCTTCGGGTCCCATTCTCCTACGAGCGGTACTTC. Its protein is CASSPLRVPFSYERYF.